This TCR beta chain was identified in a study of cytomegalovirus exposure and HLA in healthy donors. Study-level findings and limits: One cluster of highly shared sequence variants probably arose as a sequencing artifact. In a later analysis, productive TCRs from donors in an Asian-associated ancestry cluster reportedly carried fewer N-insertions than the cohort mean.

PCR was performed using 60 Vbeta and 13 Jbeta primers. Profiling relied on immunoSEQ multiplex PCR, and the TCRdb table lists in-frame clones only, not all of them. The table includes over 100,000 clones, roughly 68% detected once. In the case of this clone: Its target is unknown.

V was clipped by 3 bases and J by 3 bases, with 11 bases between them. The CDR3 runs 14 residues. Germline V gene lookup returns CDR1 KGHSH and CDR2 LQKENI. This TCR was recovered from a woman younger than 45 in good health and CMV-seronegative. Sequencing input: PBMCs. The chain is built from TRBV18 and TRBJ1-2; tentative D call: TRBD1 (5 bases). The CDR3 DNA follows: TGTGCCAGCTCACCGACAGACATGCACTATGGCTACACCTTC. It translates to CASSPTDMHYGYTF.